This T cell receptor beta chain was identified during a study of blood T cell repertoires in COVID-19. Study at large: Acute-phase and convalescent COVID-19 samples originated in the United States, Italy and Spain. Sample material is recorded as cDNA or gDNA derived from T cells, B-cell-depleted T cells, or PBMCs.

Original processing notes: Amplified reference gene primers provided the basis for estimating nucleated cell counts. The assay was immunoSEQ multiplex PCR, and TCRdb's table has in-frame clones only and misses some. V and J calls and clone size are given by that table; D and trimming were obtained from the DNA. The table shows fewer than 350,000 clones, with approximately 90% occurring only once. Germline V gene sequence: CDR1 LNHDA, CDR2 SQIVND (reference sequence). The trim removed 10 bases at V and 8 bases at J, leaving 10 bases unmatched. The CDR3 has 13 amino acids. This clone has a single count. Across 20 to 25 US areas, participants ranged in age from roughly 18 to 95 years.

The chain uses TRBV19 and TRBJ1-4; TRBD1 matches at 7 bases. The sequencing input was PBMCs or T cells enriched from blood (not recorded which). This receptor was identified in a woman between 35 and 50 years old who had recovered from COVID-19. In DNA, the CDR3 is TGTGCCACCGCGGACAGGACAACCGAAAAACTGTTTTTT. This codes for CATADRTTEKLFF.